This T cell receptor beta chain was recovered during a study of graft-versus-host responses after intestinal transplantation. Sequencing was performed with immunoSEQ multiplex PCR; in TCRdb, only in-frame clones are kept and a portion is missing. The profile shows more than 20,000 clones, 75% to 90% of them singletons. On this clone: Its antigen remains unidentified.

Per germline, CDR1 MNHNS and CDR2 SASEGT. V was pared by 2 bases and J by 4 bases, with 0 bases of the junction left unmatched. The CDR3 contains 14 residues. Study results and caveats: In patients with graft-donor T cell macrochimerism, allograft graft-versus-host to host-versus-graft clonal ratios were high.

The TCR was taken from a human patient who received an intestinal transplant, so some T cells may come from the graft donor. This specimen was PBMCs, taken roughly 65 days after intestinal transplantation. The rearrangement links TRBV6-1 to TRBJ2-7; TRBD2 aligns across 12 bases. Written as DNA, the CDR3 is TGTGCCAGCAGTGAACTAGCGGGGGGGTACGAGCAGTACTTC. Translated, it gives CASSELAGGYEQYF.